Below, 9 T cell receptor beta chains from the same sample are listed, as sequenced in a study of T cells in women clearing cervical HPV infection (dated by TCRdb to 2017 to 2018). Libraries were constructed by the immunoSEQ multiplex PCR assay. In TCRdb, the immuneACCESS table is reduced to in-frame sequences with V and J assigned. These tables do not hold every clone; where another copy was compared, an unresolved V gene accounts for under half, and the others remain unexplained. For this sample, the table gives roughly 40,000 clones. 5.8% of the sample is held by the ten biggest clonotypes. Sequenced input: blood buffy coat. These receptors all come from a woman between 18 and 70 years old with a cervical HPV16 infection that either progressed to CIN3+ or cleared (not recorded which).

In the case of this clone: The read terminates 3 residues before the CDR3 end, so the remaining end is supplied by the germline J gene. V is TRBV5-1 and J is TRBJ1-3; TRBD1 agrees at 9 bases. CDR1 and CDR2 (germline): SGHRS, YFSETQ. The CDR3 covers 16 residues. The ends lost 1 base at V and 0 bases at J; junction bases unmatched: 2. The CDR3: CASSLTGGISGNTIYF. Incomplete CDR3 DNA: TGCGCCAGCAGCTTGACAGGGGGCATCTCTGGAAACACC.

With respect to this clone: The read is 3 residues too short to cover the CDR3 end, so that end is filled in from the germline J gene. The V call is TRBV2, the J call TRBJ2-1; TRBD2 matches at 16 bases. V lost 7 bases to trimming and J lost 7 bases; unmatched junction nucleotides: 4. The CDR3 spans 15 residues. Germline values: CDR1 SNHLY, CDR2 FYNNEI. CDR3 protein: CASTLGLAGGNEQFF. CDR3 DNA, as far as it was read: TGTGCCAGCACTTTGGGACTAGCGGGAGGGAATGAG. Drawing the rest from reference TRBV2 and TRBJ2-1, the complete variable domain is EPEVTQTPSHQVTQMGQEVILRCVPISNHLYFYWYRQILGQKVEFLVSFYNNEISEKSEIFDDQFSVERPDGSNFTLKIRSTKLEDSAMYFCASTLGLAGGNEQFFGPGTRLTVL.

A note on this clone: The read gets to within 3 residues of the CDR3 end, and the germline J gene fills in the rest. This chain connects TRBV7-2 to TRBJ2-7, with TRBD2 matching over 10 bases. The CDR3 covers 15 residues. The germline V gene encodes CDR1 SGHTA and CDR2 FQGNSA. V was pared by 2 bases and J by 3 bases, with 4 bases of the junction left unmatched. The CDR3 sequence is CASSLLAGALYEQYF. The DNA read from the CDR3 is TGTGCCAGCAGCTTACTAGCGGGAGCACTCTACGAG.

CDR3 DNA, as far as it was read: TGCAGTGCTAGTCGGACAGGGATTGCCGGGGAG. Protein: CSASRTGIAGE. The CDR3 reads in full as CSASRTGIAGELFF. The V and J genes are TRBV20-1 and TRBJ2-2, with 8 bases aligning to TRBD1. The read stops 3 residues short of the end of the CDR3; the missing end is completed from the germline J gene. The J segment lost 6 bases and the V segment lost 3 bases, leaving 6 bases of the junction unmatched. The CDR3 is made up of 14 amino acids. In germline, CDR1 is DFQATT, CDR2 SNEGSKA (reference sequence).

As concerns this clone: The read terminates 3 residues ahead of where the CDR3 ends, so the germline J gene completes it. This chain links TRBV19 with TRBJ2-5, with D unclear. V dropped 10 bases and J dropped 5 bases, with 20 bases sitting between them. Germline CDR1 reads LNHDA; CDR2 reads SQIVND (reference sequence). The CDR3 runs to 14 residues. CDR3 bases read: TGTGCCACTACTCGAACACTAACCTGGGAGACC. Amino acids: CATTRTLTWET. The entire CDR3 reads CATTRTLTWETQYF.

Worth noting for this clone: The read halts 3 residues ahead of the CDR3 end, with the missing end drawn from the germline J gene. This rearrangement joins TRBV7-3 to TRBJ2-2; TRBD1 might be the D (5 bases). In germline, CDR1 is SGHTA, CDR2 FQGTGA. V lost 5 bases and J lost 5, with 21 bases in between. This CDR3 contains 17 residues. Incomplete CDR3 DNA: TGTGCCAGCAGCCCTAGGGGTTCAGTGTATTTAACCGGGGAG. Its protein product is CASSPRGSVYLTGE. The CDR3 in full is CASSPRGSVYLTGELFF.

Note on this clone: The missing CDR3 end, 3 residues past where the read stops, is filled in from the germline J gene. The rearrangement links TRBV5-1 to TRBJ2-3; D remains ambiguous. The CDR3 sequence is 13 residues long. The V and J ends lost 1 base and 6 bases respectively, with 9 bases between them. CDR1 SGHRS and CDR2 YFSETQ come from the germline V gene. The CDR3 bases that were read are TGCGCCAGCAGCTTGTCGATTGCGGATACG. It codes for CASSLSIADT. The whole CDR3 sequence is CASSLSIADTQYF.

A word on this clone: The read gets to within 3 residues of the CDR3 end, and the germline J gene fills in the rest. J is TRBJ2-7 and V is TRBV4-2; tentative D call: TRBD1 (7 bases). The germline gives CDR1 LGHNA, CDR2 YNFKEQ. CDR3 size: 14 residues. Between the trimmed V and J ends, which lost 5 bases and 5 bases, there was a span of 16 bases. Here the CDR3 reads CASSYRTGEDEQYF. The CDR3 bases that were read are TGTGCCAGCAGCTACCGTACAGGGGAGGACGAG.

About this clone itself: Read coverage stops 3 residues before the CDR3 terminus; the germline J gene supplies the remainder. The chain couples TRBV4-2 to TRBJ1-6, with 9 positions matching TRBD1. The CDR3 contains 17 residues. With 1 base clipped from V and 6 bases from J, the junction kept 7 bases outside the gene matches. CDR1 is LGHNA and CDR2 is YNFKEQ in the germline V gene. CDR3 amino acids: CASSQAEHRGPNSPLHF. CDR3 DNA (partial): TGTGCCAGCAGCCAAGCGGAACACAGGGGGCCTAATTCACCC.